The 32 T cell receptor beta chains below were found in one sample sequenced in a study of circulating and synovial CD4+ cells in juvenile arthritis. TCRdb's copy holds only in-frame clones and misses some; the assay was immunoSEQ multiplex PCR. The table has tens of thousands of clones, roughly 95% seen once. The sample comprised CD4+ T cells from blood. The receptors were sampled from a human donor with juvenile idiopathic arthritis.

The V call is TRBV10-3, the J call TRBJ2-1, with 10 positions matching TRBD1. V shed 4 bases and J 9 bases; nucleotides not matched to a gene: 3. This CDR3 region has 13 residues. CDR1 is ENHRY, CDR2 SYGVKD, per germline. This chain's CDR3 is CAISGTGGTEQFF. The CDR3 region has the DNA TGTGCCATCAGTGGGACAGGGGGTACTGAGCAGTTCTTC.

V and J are TRBV5-1 and TRBJ2-1; D may be TRBD2 (5 bases). Trimming removed 0 bases at V and 4 bases at J, with 11 bases between. From germline, CDR1 is SGHRS and CDR2 YFSETQ. The length of the CDR3 is 15 residues. Here the CDR3 reads CASSLVQRKYNEQFF. The CDR3 DNA follows: TGCGCCAGCAGCTTGGTCCAGCGGAAATACAATGAGCAGTTCTTC.

The V gene is TRBV5-6, the J gene TRBJ2-5; possibly TRBD1 for D (6 bases). The CDR3 sequence is 14 residues long. V dropped 1 base and J dropped 5 bases, with 12 bases sitting between them. Germline V gene data show CDR1 as SGHDT and CDR2 as YYEEEE. CDR3 amino acids: CASSLLQGMETQYF. In nucleotides, the CDR3 is TGTGCCAGCAGCTTGCTGCAGGGGATGGAGACCCAGTACTTC.

In this sample, this clone turned up once. The V and J genes are TRBV28 and TRBJ2-1, with D possibly being TRBD1 (6 bases). The CDR3 has 14 residues. V gave up 8 bases and J gave up 1 base, with 12 bases separating them. CDR1 and CDR2 (germline): MDHEN, SYDVKM. The CDR3 here is CASGEGVSYNEQFF. CDR3 nucleotide sequence: TGTGCCAGCGGAGAGGGGGTTTCCTACAATGAGCAGTTCTTC.

The chain couples TRBV9 to TRBJ1-2, with D maybe TRBD1 (5 bases). This CDR3 is built from 13 residues. Germline assignment: CDR1 SGDLS and CDR2 YYNGEE. The V end lost 2 bases, the J end lost 7 bases, and 12 bases lay between the germline ends. CDR3 amino acids: CASSVSVRGGYTF. The DNA of the CDR3 is TGTGCCAGCAGCGTTAGTGTTAGGGGTGGCTACACCTTC.

The chain recombines TRBV5-1 with TRBJ1-2; D may be TRBD1 (5 bases). The CDR3 consists of 15 residues. Trimming left V 0 bases short and J 2 bases short, with 11 bases between. Germline CDR1 and CDR2: SGHRS and YFSETQ. CDR3 region: CASSLGQGGNYGYTF. The CDR3 nucleotides read TGCGCCAGCAGCTTGGGCCAGGGAGGAAACTATGGCTACACCTTC.

The rearrangement joins TRBV18 to TRBJ2-5, with unresolved D. The CDR3 is 14 residues long. V lost 1 base, J lost 2 bases, and 8 bases lay in between. Germline values: CDR1 KGHSH, CDR2 LQKENI. This chain's CDR3 is CASSPRSGQETQYF. CDR3 bases: TGTGCCAGCTCACCACGTTCGGGTCAAGAGACCCAGTACTTC.

The V gene is TRBV7-9, the J gene TRBJ2-1; tentatively, D is TRBD2 (7 bases). The germline V gene has CDR1 SEHNR and CDR2 FQNEAQ (reference sequence). The CDR3 contains 13 residues. V gave up 3 bases and J gave up 8 bases, with 11 bases separating them. The CDR3 bases are TGTGCCAGCAGCTTGCCGGGGGGCGATGAGCAGTTCTTC. Encoded protein: CASSLPGGDEQFF.

In this sample, this clone turned up once. This chain links TRBV9 with TRBJ2-3, with 10 bases aligning to TRBD2. Looked up from germline, CDR1 is SGDLS and CDR2 is YYNGEE. The CDR3 totals 14 residues. V gave up 0 bases and J gave up 6 bases; unmatched junction bases: 1. CDR3 in DNA: TGTGCCAGCAGCGTAGGGACTAGCGGTGATACGCAGTATTTT. This sequence encodes CASSVGTSGDTQYF.

This chain uses TRBV4-1 with TRBJ2-7; D is unresolved. This CDR3 has 15 residues. The V gene lost 1 base and the J gene lost 3 bases, with 13 bases spanning the gap. The germline V gene has CDR1 MGHRA and CDR2 YSYEKL. DNA of the CDR3: TGCGCCAGCAGCCAAGTGAGGAGCAGAGGCTACGAGCAGTACTTC. It codes for CASSQVRSRGYEQYF.

The V call is TRBV19, the J call TRBJ1-1, with 11 nucleotides matching TRBD1. With 9 bases clipped from V and 6 bases from J, the junction kept 9 bases outside the gene matches. This CDR3 region has 14 residues. CDR1 and CDR2 from the germline V gene are LNHDA and SQIVND (reference sequence). This CDR3 reads CASSRDRGIPEAFF. In DNA, the CDR3 is TGTGCCAGCAGCCGGGACAGGGGGATCCCTGAAGCTTTCTTT.

The genes are TRBV5-1 and TRBJ2-3; the D gene is possibly TRBD2 (6 bases). V dropped 4 bases and J dropped 4 bases, with 13 bases sitting between them. Germline V CDR1 and CDR2: SGHRS, YFSETQ. The CDR3 is 14 amino acids. CDR3 sequence reads: CASSRDSGPDTQYF. The CDR3 nucleotides read TGCGCCAGCAGCCGGGACTCAGGCCCAGATACGCAGTATTTT.

The chain carries TRBV7-2 and TRBJ1-5; 7 positions agree with TRBD1. J lost 5 bases, V lost 1 base, and 5 bases had no gene match. Germline values: CDR1 SGHTA, CDR2 FQGNSA. The CDR3 is made up of 15 amino acids. The CDR3 nucleotides are TGTGCCAGCAGCTTAGTTCCCAGGGGGGATCAGCCCCAGCATTTT. The encoded protein is CASSLVPRGDQPQHF.

CDR3 sequence: CASRPRGGGRVDEQFF. The CDR3 bases are TGTGCCAGCAGACCAAGGGGGGGCGGGAGAGTCGATGAGCAGTTCTTC. The V and J genes are TRBV7-9 and TRBJ2-1, with D perhaps matching TRBD2 (7 bases). From germline, CDR1 is SEHNR and CDR2 FQNEAQ (reference sequence). CDR3 length: 16 residues. V was pared by 6 bases and J by 8 bases, with 23 bases between. The full variable domain, in which reference TRBV7-9 and TRBJ2-1 provide the parts outside the CDR3, is DTGVSQNPRHKITKRGQNVTFRCDPISEHNRLYWYRQTLGQGPEFLTYFQNEAQLEKSRLLSDRFSAERPKGSFSTLEIQRTEQGDSAMYLCASRPRGGGRVDEQFFGPGTRLTVL.

The chain links TRBV10-3 to TRBJ1-2, with D maybe TRBD1 (6 bases). This CDR3 has 14 amino acids. Germline loops: CDR1 ENHRY, CDR2 SYGVKD. Trimming removed 3 bases from V and 5 bases from J, with 13 bases in between. In DNA form, the CDR3 reads TGTGCCATCAGTGATCCCACAGGGAATTATGGCTACACCTTC. Translated, it gives CAISDPTGNYGYTF.

The genes are TRBV5-4 and TRBJ1-1, with unresolved D. Germline V gene data show CDR1 as SGHNT and CDR2 as YYREEE (reference sequence). The CDR3 contains 14 residues. V was pared by 0 bases and J by 6 bases, with 12 bases between. The CDR3, as DNA: TGTGCCAGCAGCTTGGTTAATGAGGAAGCTGAAGCTTTCTTT. This encodes CASSLVNEEAEAFF.

The rearrangement joins TRBV5-6 to TRBJ2-2; TRBD2 is a possible D gene (7 bases). Germline CDR1 and CDR2: SGHDT and YYEEEE. The CDR3 extends over 14 amino acids. V lost 4 bases to trimming and J lost 7 bases, with 14 bases between them. The DNA of the CDR3 is TGTGCCAGCAGCCGCGCGGGGGCGGGCGGGGAGCTGTTTTTT. Translating it yields CASSRAGAGGELFF.

The chain recombines TRBV2 with TRBJ1-1; 7 nucleotides line up with TRBD1. Trimming at V came to 8 bases and at J to 1 base, leaving 4 bases not matched to a gene. Per the germline V gene, CDR1 is SNHLY and CDR2 is FYNNEI. CDR3 length: 13 residues. The CDR3 reads CASDRAPNTEAFF. CDR3 coding DNA: TGTGCCAGCGACAGGGCCCCGAACACTGAAGCTTTCTTT. The entire variable domain, with the rest obtained from reference TRBV2 and TRBJ1-1, is as follows: EPEVTQTPSHQVTQMGQEVILRCVPISNHLYFYWYRQILGQKVEFLVSFYNNEISEKSEIFDDQFSVERPDGSNFTLKIRSTKLEDSAMYFCASDRAPNTEAFFGQGTRLTVV.

This rearrangement joins TRBV6-5 to TRBJ2-3; TRBD1 agrees at 10 bases. Germline V lookup: CDR1 MNHEY, CDR2 SVGAGI. V lost 3 bases, J lost 4 bases, and 7 bases stayed unmatched. This CDR3 is built from 16 residues. As DNA, the CDR3 is TGTGCCAGCAGTTATACCGGGGGACAGGGGCCAGATACGCAGTATTTT. As protein: CASSYTGGQGPDTQYF.

V usage is TRBV7-2 and J usage is TRBJ1-2; TRBD1 matches at 9 bases. J lost 4 bases, V lost 3 bases, and 3 bases had no gene match. Germline V gives CDR1 SGHTA, CDR2 FQGNSA. The CDR3 spans 14 residues. Here the CDR3 DNA reads TGTGCCAGCAGCTTTTGGGGACAGGGCTATGGCTACACCTTC. This gives the protein CASSFWGQGYGYTF. The full variable domain, rest sourced from reference TRBV7-2 and TRBJ1-2, is GAGVSQSPSNKVTEKGKDVELRCDPISGHTALYWYRQSLGQGLEFLIYFQGNSAPDKSGLPSDRFSAERTGGSVSTLTIQRTQQEDSAVYLCASSFWGQGYGYTFGSGTRLTVV.

CDR3 sequence: CAIRNVEESGEAFF. CDR3 coding DNA: TGTGCCATCAGAAACGTGGAGGAATCCGGTGAAGCTTTCTTT. The rearrangement uses TRBV10-3 and TRBJ1-1; no clear D gene. This CDR3 spans 14 amino acids. Germline CDR1 is ENHRY and CDR2 is SYGVKD. V was pared by 6 bases and J by 7 bases, with 18 bases between.

In the case of this clone: Since the CDR3 does not end with the conserved phenylalanine or tryptophan, this likely comes from a read error. This rearrangement joins TRBV6-1 to TRBJ1-2, with D perhaps matching TRBD1 (5 bases). Germline V CDR1 and CDR2: MNHNS, SASEGT. The CDR3 is 14 amino acids. The V end was cut by 8 bases, the J end by 4 bases, with 17 bases between. The DNA of the CDR3 is TGTGCCAGCCACCTCGGGGGAGGATCCTATGGCTACACCCTC. This translates into CASHLGGGSYGYTL.

J is TRBJ1-1 and V is TRBV11-2; 8 bases fit TRBD1. Germline V gives CDR1 SGHAT, CDR2 FQNNGV. The CDR3 loop spans 15 amino acids. Trimming cost V 3 bases and J 6 bases; bases outside gene matches: 9. The CDR3 nucleotides read TGTGCCAGCAGCTTTAGGCGACAGGGGATGGCTGAAGCTTTCTTT. Amino acids: CASSFRRQGMAEAFF.

The rearrangement joins TRBV5-1 to TRBJ2-7; 11 bases match TRBD2. Germline V lookup: CDR1 SGHRS, CDR2 YFSETQ. This CDR3 region has 14 residues. The trim removed 4 bases at V and 3 bases at J, leaving 3 bases unmatched. For the CDR3, the DNA is TGCGCCAGCAGCCTAGGGACTAGCGGCTACGAGCAGTACTTC. This codes for CASSLGTSGYEQYF. The full variable domain, completed using reference TRBV5-1 and TRBJ2-7, is KAGVTQTPRYLIKTRGQQVTLSCSPISGHRSVSWYQQTPGQGLQFLFEYFSETQRNKGNFPGRFSGRQFSNSRSEMNVSTLELGDSALYLCASSLGTSGYEQYFGPGTRLTVT.

About this clone: Other nucleotide sequences from this sample produce the same CDR3. The chain combines TRBV28 with TRBJ1-6, with D unresolved. V lost 6 bases and J lost 7, with 16 bases in between. Germline V gene lookup returns CDR1 MDHEN and CDR2 SYDVKM. The CDR3 totals 15 residues. The CDR3 DNA follows: TGTGCCAGCAGACCGGGGAGTTTTCACAATTCACCCCTCCACTTT. Its protein is CASRPGSFHNSPLHF. Variable domain in full (rest from reference TRBV28 and TRBJ1-6): DVKVTQSSRYLVKRTGEKVFLECVQDMDHENMFWYRQDPGLGLRLIYFSYDVKMKEKGDIPEGYSVSREKKERFSLILESASTNQTSMYLCASRPGSFHNSPLHFGNGTRLTVT.

V is TRBV2 and J is TRBJ1-1, with unresolved D. The CDR3 covers 16 residues. Trimming removed 0 bases from V and 0 bases from J, with 11 bases in between. From germline, CDR1 is SNHLY and CDR2 FYNNEI. The DNA of the CDR3 is TGTGCCAGCAGTGAAGCGCGGGTAGCCATGAACACTGAAGCTTTCTTT. Protein sequence: CASSEARVAMNTEAFF.

The chain couples TRBV18 to TRBJ2-4, with D possibly matching TRBD2 (5 bases). V lost 0 bases and J 8 bases, leaving 14 bases between the germline ends. Germline values: CDR1 KGHSH, CDR2 LQKENI. The CDR3 consists of 15 residues. The CDR3 coding sequence is TGTGCCAGCTCACCACCGTCTCCCACCGGGGACATTCAGTACTTC. Protein product: CASSPPSPTGDIQYF.

The chain links TRBV5-1 to TRBJ2-1; maybe TRBD1 (6 bases). CDR1 SGHRS and CDR2 YFSETQ come from the germline V gene. Trimming took 2 bases from V and 2 from J, leaving 11 bases between them. There are 15 residues in the CDR3. This CDR3 reads CASSLTGSTYNEQFF. Written as DNA, the CDR3 is TGCGCCAGCAGCTTAACAGGGTCTACCTACAATGAGCAGTTCTTC.

The V call is TRBV2, the J call TRBJ2-7; TRBD2 aligns across 12 bases. This CDR3 is built from 17 residues. Germline lookup yields CDR1 SNHLY and CDR2 FYNNEI. With 5 bases clipped from V and 0 bases from J, the junction kept 8 bases outside the gene matches. CDR3 nucleotide sequence: TGTGCCAGCAGTCAGGGGGGACTAGCGGGCCACTCCTACGAGCAGTACTTC. It translates to CASSQGGLAGHSYEQYF.

A note on this clone: Since the CDR3 does not end with the conserved phenylalanine or tryptophan, this likely comes from a read error. The rearrangement joins TRBV4-2 to TRBJ1-2; TRBD1 agrees at 9 bases. Trimming removed 2 bases from V and 4 bases from J; junction bases left unmatched: 2. Germline-derived CDR1 and CDR2 are LGHNA and YNFKEQ. The CDR3 runs 14 residues. The CDR3 loop reads CASSQTQGAYGYTL. CDR3 DNA sequence: TGTGCCAGCAGCCAAACACAGGGGGCCTATGGCTACACCCTC.

The V and J genes are TRBV5-1 and TRBJ1-1; a possible D gene is TRBD1 (6 bases). Germline V CDR1 and CDR2: SGHRS, YFSETQ. This CDR3 has 14 amino acids. V was pared by 4 bases and J by 5 bases, with 15 bases between. The CDR3 nucleotides read TGCGCCAGCAGCCTAGGGGGTTTACGGACTGAAGCTTTCTTT. Amino acids: CASSLGGLRTEAFF.

The V and J genes are TRBV9 and TRBJ2-5; tentatively, D is TRBD1 (5 bases). V shed 2 bases and J shed 4 bases, with 15 bases lying between them. CDR3 length: 15 amino acids. The germline V gene encodes CDR1 SGDLS and CDR2 YYNGEE. As DNA, the CDR3 is TGTGCCAGCAGCGTGTCCCCCCAGGGTGCAGAGACCCAGTACTTC. Its protein product is CASSVSPQGAETQYF. Complete variable domain (other parts from reference TRBV9 and TRBJ2-5): DSGVTQTPKHLITATGQRVTLRCSPRSGDLSVYWYQQSLDQGLQFLIQYYNGEERAKGNILERFSAQQFPDLHSELNLSSLELGDSALYFCASSVSPQGAETQYFGPGTRLLVL.